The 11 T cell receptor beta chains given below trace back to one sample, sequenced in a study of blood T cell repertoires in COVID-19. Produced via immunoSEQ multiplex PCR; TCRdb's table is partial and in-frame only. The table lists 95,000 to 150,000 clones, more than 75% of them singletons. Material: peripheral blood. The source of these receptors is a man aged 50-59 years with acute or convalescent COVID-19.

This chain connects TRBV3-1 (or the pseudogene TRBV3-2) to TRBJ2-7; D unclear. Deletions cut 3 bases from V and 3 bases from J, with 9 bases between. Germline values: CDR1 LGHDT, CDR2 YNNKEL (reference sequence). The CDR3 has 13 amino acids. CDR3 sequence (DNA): TGTGCCAGCAGCCACGCGGCAGTCTACGAGCAGTACTTC. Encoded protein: CASSHAAVYEQYF.

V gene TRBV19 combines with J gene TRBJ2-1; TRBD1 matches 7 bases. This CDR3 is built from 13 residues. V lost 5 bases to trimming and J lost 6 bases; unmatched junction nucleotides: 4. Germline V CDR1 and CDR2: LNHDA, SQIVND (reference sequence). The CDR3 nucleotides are TGTGCCAGTAGTTTCGGACAGGCCAATGAGCAGTTCTTC. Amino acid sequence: CASSFGQANEQFF.

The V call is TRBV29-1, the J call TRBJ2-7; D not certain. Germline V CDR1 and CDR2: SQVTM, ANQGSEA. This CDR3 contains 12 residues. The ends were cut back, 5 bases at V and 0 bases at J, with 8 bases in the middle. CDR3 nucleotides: TGCAGCGTTCTGGCGGTCTCCTACGAGCAGTACTTC. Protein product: CSVLAVSYEQYF.

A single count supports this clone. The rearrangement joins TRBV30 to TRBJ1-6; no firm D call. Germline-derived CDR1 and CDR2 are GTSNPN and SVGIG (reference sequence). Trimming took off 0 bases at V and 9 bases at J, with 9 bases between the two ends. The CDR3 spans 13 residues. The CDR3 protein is CAWSVGGSSPLHF. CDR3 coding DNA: TGTGCCTGGAGTGTGGGCGGGAGTTCACCCCTCCACTTT. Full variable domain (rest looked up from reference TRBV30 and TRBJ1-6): SQTIHQWPATLVQPVGSPLSLECTVEGTSNPNLYWYRQAAGRGLQLLFYSVGIGQISSEVPQNLSASRPQDRQFILSSKKLLLSDSGFYLCAWSVGGSSPLHFGNGTRLTVT.

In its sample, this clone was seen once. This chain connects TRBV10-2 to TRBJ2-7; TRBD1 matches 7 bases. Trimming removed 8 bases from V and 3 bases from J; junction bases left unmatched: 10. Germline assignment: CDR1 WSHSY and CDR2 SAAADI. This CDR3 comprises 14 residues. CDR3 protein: CASGIEGTVYEQYF. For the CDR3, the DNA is TGCGCCAGCGGAATTGAGGGGACAGTCTACGAGCAGTACTTC.

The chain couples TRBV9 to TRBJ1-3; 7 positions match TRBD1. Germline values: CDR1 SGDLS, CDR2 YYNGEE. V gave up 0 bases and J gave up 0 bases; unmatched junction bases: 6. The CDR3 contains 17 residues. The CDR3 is CASSVADRASSGNTIYF. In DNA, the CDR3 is TGTGCCAGCAGCGTAGCAGACAGGGCGAGCTCTGGAAACACCATATATTTT.

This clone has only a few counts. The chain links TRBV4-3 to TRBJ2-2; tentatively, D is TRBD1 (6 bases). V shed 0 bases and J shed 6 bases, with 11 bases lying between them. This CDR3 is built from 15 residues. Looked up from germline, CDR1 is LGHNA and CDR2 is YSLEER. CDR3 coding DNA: TGCGCCAGCAGCCAAGATATCGGACAGCCCGGGGAGCTGTTTTTT. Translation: CASSQDIGQPGELFF.

CDR3 sequence (DNA): TGTGCCAGCAGCCAGAGTACAGGGGTTGAAAAACTGTTTTTT. It codes for CASSQSTGVEKLFF. This chain joins TRBV5-5 and TRBJ1-4; 7 nucleotides match TRBD1. The germline V gene encodes CDR1 SGHKS and CDR2 YYEKEE (reference sequence). This CDR3 spans 14 amino acids. Trimming took 4 bases from V and 7 from J; bases not matched to a gene: 7.

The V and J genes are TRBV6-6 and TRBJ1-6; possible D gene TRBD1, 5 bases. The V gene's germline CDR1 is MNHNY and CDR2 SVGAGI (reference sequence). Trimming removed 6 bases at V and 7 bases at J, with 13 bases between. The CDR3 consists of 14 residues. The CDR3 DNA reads TGTGCCAGCAGAAGAGGGACTGGGAATTCACCCCTCCACTTT. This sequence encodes CASRRGTGNSPLHF.

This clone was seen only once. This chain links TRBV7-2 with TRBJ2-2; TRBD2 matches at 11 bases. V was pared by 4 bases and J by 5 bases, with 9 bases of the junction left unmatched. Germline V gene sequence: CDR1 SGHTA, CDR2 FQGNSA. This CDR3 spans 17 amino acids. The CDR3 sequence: CASSSSPSGRWTGELFF. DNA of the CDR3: TGTGCCAGCAGCTCCTCACCTAGCGGGAGGTGGACCGGGGAGCTGTTTTTT. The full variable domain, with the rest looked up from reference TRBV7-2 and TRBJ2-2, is GAGVSQSPSNKVTEKGKDVELRCDPISGHTALYWYRQSLGQGLEFLIYFQGNSAPDKSGLPSDRFSAERTGGSVSTLTIQRTQQEDSAVYLCASSSSPSGRWTGELFFGEGSRLTVL.

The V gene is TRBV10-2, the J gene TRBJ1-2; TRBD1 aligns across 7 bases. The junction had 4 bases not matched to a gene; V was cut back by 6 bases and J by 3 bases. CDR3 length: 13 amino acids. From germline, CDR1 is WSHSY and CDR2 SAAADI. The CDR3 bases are TGCGCCAGCAGAAGGACAGGAGACTATGGCTACACCTTC. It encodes CASRRTGDYGYTF.